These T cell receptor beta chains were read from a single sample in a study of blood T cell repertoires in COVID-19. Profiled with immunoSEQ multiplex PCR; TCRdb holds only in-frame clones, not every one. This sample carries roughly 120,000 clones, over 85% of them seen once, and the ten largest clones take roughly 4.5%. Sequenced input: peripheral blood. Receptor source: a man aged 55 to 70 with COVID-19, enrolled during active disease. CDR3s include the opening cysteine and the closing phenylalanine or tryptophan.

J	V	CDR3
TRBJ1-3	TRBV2	CASCGDSRGNTIYF
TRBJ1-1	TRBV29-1	CSVVGGTNTEAFF
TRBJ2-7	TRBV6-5	CASSYSRGLAGDEQYF
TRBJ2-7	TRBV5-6	CASSFGYSYEQYF
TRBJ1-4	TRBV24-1	CATSDLQGEKLFF
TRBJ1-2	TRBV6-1	CASSETGYAYGYTF
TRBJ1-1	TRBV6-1	CASSEPSVQGVSEAFF
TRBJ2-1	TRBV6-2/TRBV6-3	CASSYGTSLQFF
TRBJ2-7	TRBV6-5	CASSYEASGLYEQYF
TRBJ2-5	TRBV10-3	CAISERTGFQETQYF